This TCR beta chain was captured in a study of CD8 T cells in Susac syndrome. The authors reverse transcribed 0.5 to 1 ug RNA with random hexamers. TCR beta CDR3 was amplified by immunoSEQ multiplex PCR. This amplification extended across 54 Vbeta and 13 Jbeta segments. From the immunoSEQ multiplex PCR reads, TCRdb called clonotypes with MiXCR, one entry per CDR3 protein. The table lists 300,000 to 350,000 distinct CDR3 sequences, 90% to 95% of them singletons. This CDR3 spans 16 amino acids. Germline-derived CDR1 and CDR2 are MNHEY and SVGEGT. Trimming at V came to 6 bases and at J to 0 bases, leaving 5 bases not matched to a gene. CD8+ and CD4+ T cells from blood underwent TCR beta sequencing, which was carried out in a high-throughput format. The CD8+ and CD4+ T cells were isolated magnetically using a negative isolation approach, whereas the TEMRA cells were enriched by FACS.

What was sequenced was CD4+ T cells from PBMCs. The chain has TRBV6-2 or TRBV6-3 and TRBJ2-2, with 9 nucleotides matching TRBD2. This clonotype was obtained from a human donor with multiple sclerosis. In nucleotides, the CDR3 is TGTGCCAGCAGCCTTAGCGGGGGCTCGAACACCGGGGAGCTGTTTTTT. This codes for CASSLSGGSNTGELFF.